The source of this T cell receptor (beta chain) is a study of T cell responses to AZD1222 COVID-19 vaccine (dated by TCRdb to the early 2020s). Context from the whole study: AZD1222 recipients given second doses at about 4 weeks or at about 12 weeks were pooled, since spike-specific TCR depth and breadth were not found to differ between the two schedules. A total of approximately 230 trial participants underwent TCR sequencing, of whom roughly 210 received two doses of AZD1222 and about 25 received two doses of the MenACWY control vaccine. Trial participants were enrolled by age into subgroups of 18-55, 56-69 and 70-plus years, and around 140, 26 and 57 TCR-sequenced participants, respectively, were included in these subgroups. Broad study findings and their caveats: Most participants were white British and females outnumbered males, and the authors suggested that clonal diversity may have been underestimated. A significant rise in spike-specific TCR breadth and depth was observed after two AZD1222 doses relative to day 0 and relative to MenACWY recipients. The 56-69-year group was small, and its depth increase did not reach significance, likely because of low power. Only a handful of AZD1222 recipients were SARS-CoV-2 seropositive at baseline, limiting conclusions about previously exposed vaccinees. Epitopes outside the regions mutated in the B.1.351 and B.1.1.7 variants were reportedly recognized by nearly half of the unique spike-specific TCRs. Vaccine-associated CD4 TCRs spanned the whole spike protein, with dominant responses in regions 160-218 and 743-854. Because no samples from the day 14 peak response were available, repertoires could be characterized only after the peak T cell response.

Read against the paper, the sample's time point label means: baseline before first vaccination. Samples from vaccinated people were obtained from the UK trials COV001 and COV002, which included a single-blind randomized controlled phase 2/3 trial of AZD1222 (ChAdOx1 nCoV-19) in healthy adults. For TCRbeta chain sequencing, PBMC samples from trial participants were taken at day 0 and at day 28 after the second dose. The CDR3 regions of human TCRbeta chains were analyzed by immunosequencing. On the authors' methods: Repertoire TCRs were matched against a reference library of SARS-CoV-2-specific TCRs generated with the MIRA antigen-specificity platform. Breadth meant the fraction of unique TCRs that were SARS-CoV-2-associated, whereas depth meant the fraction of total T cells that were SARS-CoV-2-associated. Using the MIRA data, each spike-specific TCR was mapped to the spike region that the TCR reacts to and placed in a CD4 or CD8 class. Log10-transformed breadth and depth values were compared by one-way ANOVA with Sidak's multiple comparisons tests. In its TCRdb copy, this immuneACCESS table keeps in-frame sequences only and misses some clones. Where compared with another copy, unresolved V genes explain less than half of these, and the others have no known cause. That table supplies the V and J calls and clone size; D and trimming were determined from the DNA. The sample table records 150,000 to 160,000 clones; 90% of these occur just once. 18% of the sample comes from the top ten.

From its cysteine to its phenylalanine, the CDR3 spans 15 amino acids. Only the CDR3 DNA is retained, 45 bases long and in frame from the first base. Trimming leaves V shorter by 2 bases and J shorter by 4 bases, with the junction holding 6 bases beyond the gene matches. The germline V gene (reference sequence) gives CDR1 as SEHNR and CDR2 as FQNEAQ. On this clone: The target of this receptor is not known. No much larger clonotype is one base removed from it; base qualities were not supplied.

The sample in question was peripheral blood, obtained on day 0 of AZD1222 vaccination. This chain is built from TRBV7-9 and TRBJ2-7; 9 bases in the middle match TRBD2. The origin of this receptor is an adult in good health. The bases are TGTGCCAGCAGCTTATCGGCTAGCGGGATTTACGAGCAGTACTTC. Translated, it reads CASSLSASGIYEQYF. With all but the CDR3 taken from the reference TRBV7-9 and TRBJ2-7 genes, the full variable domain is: DTGVSQNPRHKITKRGQNVTFRCDPISEHNRLYWYRQTLGQGPEFLTYFQNEAQLEKSRLLSDRFSAERPKGSFSTLEIQRTEQGDSAMYLCASSLSASGIYEQYFGPGTRLTVT.